The 30 T cell receptor beta chains listed next were all sequenced from one sample in a study of cytomegalovirus exposure and HLA in healthy donors. Method: immunoSEQ multiplex PCR; TCRdb's copy keeps in-frame clones and lacks some. Among roughly 130,000 clones listed, 88% were seen once. Sequencing used PBMCs. Receptors were obtained from a man under 40 in good health and CMV-seronegative.

The V call is TRBV4-1, the J call TRBJ2-5; 9 bases fit TRBD1. The CDR3 runs 18 residues. Germline CDR1 is MGHRA and CDR2 is YSYEKL. V was clipped by 1 base and J by 5 bases; unmatched bases: 14. The CDR3 bases are TGCGCCAGCAGCCAAGCCTTTGCCGGGACAGGGTTGGTGGAGACCCAGTACTTC. It encodes CASSQAFAGTGLVETQYF.

This clone was observed once. The chain combines TRBV12-5 with TRBJ2-1; TRBD2 agrees at 10 bases. V shed 3 bases, J shed 4 bases, and the junction held 12 bases outside the gene matches. The length of the CDR3 is 18 residues. Germline V lookup: CDR1 LGHNT, CDR2 FRNRAP. CDR3 sequence: CASGFRASGSIVYNEQFF. CDR3 DNA: TGTGCTAGTGGTTTTCGGGCTAGCGGGAGTATAGTGTACAATGAGCAGTTCTTC.

The chain recombines TRBV15 with TRBJ2-3; 7 bases map to TRBD2. Looked up from germline, CDR1 is LNHNV and CDR2 is YYDKDF (reference sequence). Losses at the gene ends were 1 base for V and 2 bases for J; bases not matched to a gene: 12. This CDR3 comprises 18 residues. CDR3 nucleotides: TGTGCCACCAGCAGAGTTATAGAAGCTAGCGGATTCACAGATACGCAGTATTTT. Its protein is CATSRVIEASGFTDTQYF.

The chain is built from TRBV9 and TRBJ2-7, with 8 bases matching TRBD2. J gave up 4 bases and V 0 bases, and 6 bases lay outside the gene matches. Germline CDR1 SGDLS, CDR2 YYNGEE. The CDR3 runs to 15 residues. CDR3: CASSVAAGVSYEQYF. CDR3 coding DNA: TGTGCCAGCAGCGTAGCAGCGGGAGTTTCGTACGAGCAGTACTTC.

In this sample, this clone turned up once. The chain uses TRBV9 and TRBJ2-2; perhaps TRBD2 as D (6 bases). Trimming left V 3 bases short and J 6 bases short, with 15 bases between. CDR1 is SGDLS and CDR2 is YYNGEE in the germline V gene. The CDR3 loop spans 15 amino acids. In DNA form, the CDR3 reads TGTGCCAGCAGCGCTTATGGAGGGGCCGCCGGGGAGCTGTTTTTT. Translating it yields CASSAYGGAAGELFF.

The gene calls are TRBV4-1 and TRBJ1-1; D not resolved. The length of the CDR3 is 15 residues. Trimming took off 1 base at V and 5 bases at J, with 14 bases between the two ends. Germline assignment: CDR1 MGHRA and CDR2 YSYEKL. The CDR3 DNA is TGCGCCAGCAGCCAAGGCCCGGGAATGGGGACTGAAGCTTTCTTT. Residues: CASSQGPGMGTEAFF.

The chain uses TRBV29-1 and TRBJ1-1; D gene uncertain. This CDR3 has 14 residues. Deletions cut 5 bases from V and 0 bases from J, with 13 bases between. Germline CDR1 reads SQVTM; CDR2 reads ANQGSEA. The CDR3 region has the DNA TGCAGCGTTAGAGAGGGAACAATGAACACTGAAGCTTTCTTT. It codes for CSVREGTMNTEAFF.

This clone was seen more than once but under ten times. This CDR3 is also generated by other DNA sequences in the sample. The chain combines TRBV4-1 with TRBJ2-7, with unresolved D. The CDR3 is made up of 12 amino acids. Germline CDR1 and CDR2: MGHRA and YSYEKL. Trimming left V 1 base short and J 3 bases short, with 4 bases between. This CDR3 reads CASSQGGYEQYF. CDR3 DNA sequence: TGCGCCAGCAGCCAAGGAGGCTACGAGCAGTACTTC.

This rearrangement joins TRBV6-5 to TRBJ2-2, with D possibly TRBD2 on 5 matching bases. The germline V and J ends were trimmed by 2 bases and 2 bases, with 9 bases remaining between them. The CDR3 consists of 15 residues. Germline values: CDR1 MNHEY, CDR2 SVGAGI. The CDR3 sequence is CASSYQADNTGELFF. As DNA, the CDR3 is TGTGCCAGCAGTTACCAAGCGGATAACACCGGGGAGCTGTTTTTT.

This clone came up once. This chain connects TRBV4-3 to TRBJ2-7, with D possibly TRBD1 on 5 matching bases. With 1 base removed from V and 2 bases from J, the gap between germline ends came to 9 bases. Germline CDR1 and CDR2: LGHNA and YSLEER. The CDR3 has 14 amino acids. The DNA for the CDR3 is TGCGCCAGCAGCCAAGGACAGTTTACCTACGAGCAGTACTTC. Protein sequence: CASSQGQFTYEQYF.

The chain joins TRBV6-6 to TRBJ2-7; the D gene is possibly TRBD2 (5 bases). This CDR3 has 14 residues. Germline CDR1 reads MNHNY; CDR2 reads SVGAGI (reference sequence). V lost 7 bases to trimming and J lost 4 bases, with 17 bases between them. In nucleotides, the CDR3 is TGTGCCAGCACCCTAGAGGGTTGGGGATACGAGCAGTACTTC. It specifies CASTLEGWGYEQYF.

The CDR3 coding sequence is TGTGCCAGCAGTCCGGACAGGGGCTACACCTTC. This encodes CASSPDRGYTF. The chain uses TRBV6-1 and TRBJ1-2, with 7 bases lining up with TRBD1. The V and J ends lost 5 bases and 8 bases, in that order; junction bases with no gene match: 2. This CDR3 comprises 11 residues. CDR1 and CDR2 from the germline V gene are MNHNS and SASEGT.

The V gene is TRBV7-9, the J gene TRBJ1-1, with TRBD1 matching 8 bases. The CDR3 sequence is 14 residues long. Germline trimming cut 5 bases from V and 3 bases from J; bases unmatched to any gene: 5. CDR1 is SEHNR, CDR2 FQNEAQ, per germline (reference sequence). CDR3 in amino acids: CASSQGQGDTEAFF. The DNA for the CDR3 is TGTGCCAGCAGCCAAGGACAGGGCGACACTGAAGCTTTCTTT. Filled out from reference TRBV7-9 and TRBJ1-1, the complete variable domain reads DTGVSQNPRHKITKRGQNVTFRCDPISEHNRLYWYRQTLGQGPEFLTYFQNEAQLEKSRLLSDRFSAERPKGSFSTLEIQRTEQGDSAMYLCASSQGQGDTEAFFGQGTRLTVV.

This chain joins TRBV7-2 and TRBJ2-4; 8 bases align to TRBD2. The ends lost 5 bases at V and 10 bases at J; junction bases unmatched: 4. The CDR3 loop spans 12 amino acids. The germline V gene encodes CDR1 SGHTA and CDR2 FQGNSA. CDR3 sequence: CASSAGLGIQYF. The CDR3 bases are TGTGCCAGCAGCGCGGGACTAGGGATTCAGTACTTC.

The rearrangement uses TRBV4-2 and TRBJ2-5; TRBD2 aligns across 7 bases. The CDR3 contains 15 residues. In germline, CDR1 is LGHNA, CDR2 YNFKEQ. V shed 2 bases, J shed 5 bases, and the junction held 8 bases outside the gene matches. The CDR3 nucleotides are TGTGCCAGCAGCCAAAAGACTAGCTCGGGGGAGACCCAGTACTTC. It yields the protein CASSQKTSSGETQYF.

The chain uses TRBV19 and TRBJ2-6, with D maybe TRBD1 (6 bases). V gave up 1 base and J gave up 0 bases, with 10 bases separating them. Germline CDR1 is LNHDA and CDR2 is SQIVND (reference sequence). The CDR3 is 17 residues long. This CDR3 reads CASSIGVGGSGANVLTF. As DNA, the CDR3 is TGTGCCAGTAGTATAGGGGTAGGGGGCTCTGGGGCCAACGTCCTGACTTTC.

V is TRBV9 and J is TRBJ1-5, with D hard to call. Germline CDR1 SGDLS, CDR2 YYNGEE. The CDR3 loop spans 13 amino acids. Trimming pared 0 bases from V and 15 bases from J, leaving 16 bases between. CDR3 loop: CASSVVVGQEGHF. In DNA form, the CDR3 reads TGTGCCAGCAGCGTAGTGGTCGGGCAGGAGGGGCATTTT.

This clone was picked up a small number of times. The chain recombines TRBV2 with TRBJ1-2; no firm D call. Trimming took 4 bases from V and 4 from J, leaving 4 bases between them. The CDR3 extends over 11 amino acids. Germline V gives CDR1 SNHLY, CDR2 FYNNEI. CDR3 DNA sequence: TGTGCCAGCAGTGCCAGCTATGGCTACACCTTC. It yields the protein CASSASYGYTF. Full variable domain (missing parts from reference TRBV2 and TRBJ1-2): EPEVTQTPSHQVTQMGQEVILRCVPISNHLYFYWYRQILGQKVEFLVSFYNNEISEKSEIFDDQFSVERPDGSNFTLKIRSTKLEDSAMYFCASSASYGYTFGSGTRLTVV.

V and J are TRBV11-2 and TRBJ1-1; maybe TRBD1 (6 bases). CDR1 is SGHAT and CDR2 is FQNNGV in the germline V gene. V lost 4 bases and J lost 0, with 9 bases in between. This CDR3 is 14 amino acids long. This CDR3 reads CASSWTVMNTEAFF. Written as DNA, the CDR3 is TGTGCCAGCAGCTGGACAGTCATGAACACTGAAGCTTTCTTT.

The chain uses TRBV6-6 and TRBJ2-7; perhaps TRBD1 as D (5 bases). V dropped 4 bases and J dropped 6 bases, with 10 bases sitting between them. The CDR3 spans 12 residues. Germline V gene data show CDR1 as MNHNY and CDR2 as SVGAGI (reference sequence). CDR3 sequence (DNA): TGTGCCAGCAGTTCAGGGCCTGCCGAGCAGTACTTC. Amino acid sequence: CASSSGPAEQYF.

This clone was seen just once. The chain links TRBV7-2 to TRBJ1-2, with 10 positions matching TRBD1. This CDR3 contains 14 residues. The junction had 5 bases not matched to a gene; V was cut back by 0 bases and J by 10 bases. CDR1 SGHTA and CDR2 FQGNSA come from the germline V gene. The CDR3 region has the DNA TGTGCCAGCAGCTTAGCCCCGGGACAGGGGTTCTACACCTTC. Protein product: CASSLAPGQGFYTF. The full variable domain, rest sourced from reference TRBV7-2 and TRBJ1-2, is GAGVSQSPSNKVTEKGKDVELRCDPISGHTALYWYRQSLGQGLEFLIYFQGNSAPDKSGLPSDRFSAERTGGSVSTLTIQRTQQEDSAVYLCASSLAPGQGFYTFGSGTRLTVV.

This clone was seen a single time. The chain carries TRBV7-9 and TRBJ1-1, with TRBD1 matching 7 bases. With V trimmed by 6 bases and J by 1 base, 11 bases remained unmatched. The CDR3 spans 16 residues. The germline gives CDR1 SEHNR, CDR2 FQNEAQ (reference sequence). CDR3 residues: CASRYSTGATNTEAFF. The CDR3 nucleotides are TGTGCCAGCAGGTACTCAACAGGGGCGACGAACACTGAAGCTTTCTTT.

The V gene is TRBV19, the J gene TRBJ2-2; 10 bases line up with TRBD2. The CDR3 is made up of 14 amino acids. The germline V gene encodes CDR1 LNHDA and CDR2 SQIVND (reference sequence). J was trimmed by 7 bases and V by 9 bases; bases with no gene match: 8. For the CDR3, the DNA is TGTGCCAGCAAGCGGGAGGGCCGTGTCGGGGAGCTGTTTTTT. Amino acids: CASKREGRVGELFF. The complete variable domain, with remaining parts taken from reference TRBV19 and TRBJ2-2, reads DGGITQSPKYLFRKEGQNVTLSCEQNLNHDAMYWYRQDPGQGLRLIYYSQIVNDFQKGDIAEGYSVSREKKESFPLTVTSAQKNPTAFYLCASKREGRVGELFFGEGSRLTVL.

The chain uses TRBV7-2 and TRBJ2-7; 9 bases line up with TRBD1. After removal of 2 bases from V and 5 bases from J, the junction contained 4 bases not matched to a gene. CDR3 size: 14 residues. CDR1 and CDR2 from the germline V gene are SGHTA and FQGNSA. The CDR3 loop reads CASSLLGQGNEQYF. DNA for the CDR3: TGTGCCAGCAGCTTATTGGGACAGGGTAACGAGCAGTACTTC.

CDR3 nucleotide sequence: TGCGCCAGCAGCTTTCTTGGGGAGGGCTACGAGCAGTACTTC. Translated, it gives CASSFLGEGYEQYF. The V call is TRBV5-1, the J call TRBJ2-7; 7 bases are a match to TRBD2. The V gene end was trimmed by 2 bases and the J gene end by 3 bases; junction bases not matched to a gene: 5. The CDR3 extends over 14 amino acids. The germline gives CDR1 SGHRS, CDR2 YFSETQ.

This clone was found once. V is TRBV5-5 and J is TRBJ1-5; D ambiguous. V was pared by 1 base and J by 2 bases, with 10 bases between. Germline V gene data show CDR1 as SGHKS and CDR2 as YYEKEE (reference sequence). This CDR3 comprises 15 residues. The CDR3 protein is CASSLSIAGNQPQHF. CDR3 bases: TGTGCCAGCAGCTTGTCAATCGCAGGCAATCAGCCCCAGCATTTT. The variable domain in full, completed from reference TRBV5-5 and TRBJ1-5, reads DAGVTQSPTHLIKTRGQQVTLRCSPISGHKSVSWYQQVLGQGPQFIFQYYEKEERGRGNFPDRFSARQFPNYSSELNVNALLLGDSALYLCASSLSIAGNQPQHFGDGTRLSIL.

About this clone itself: Other DNA sequences in the sample encode the same CDR3. This chain joins TRBV7-9 and TRBJ1-5, with D possibly being TRBD1 (5 bases). V lost 5 bases and J 4 bases, leaving 12 bases between the germline ends. The CDR3 loop spans 14 amino acids. Germline CDR1 reads SEHNR; CDR2 reads FQNEAQ (reference sequence). In DNA, the CDR3 is TGTGCCAGCAGCCCCGGCGGGGGTAATCAGCCCCAGCATTTT. Translated, it gives CASSPGGGNQPQHF.

This clone appeared once. The chain uses TRBV2 and TRBJ2-6; a possible D gene is TRBD2 (5 bases). Germline loops: CDR1 SNHLY, CDR2 FYNNEI. The length of the CDR3 is 15 residues. Trimming pared 2 bases from V and 2 bases from J, leaving 7 bases between. The CDR3 protein is CASSETGTGANVLTF. The CDR3, as DNA: TGTGCCAGCAGTGAAACGGGGACTGGGGCCAACGTCCTGACTTTC.

This rearrangement joins TRBV18 to TRBJ1-4; D not certain. CDR3 size: 15 residues. V lost 5 bases and J lost 3, with 13 bases in between. The germline gives CDR1 KGHSH, CDR2 LQKENI. Here the CDR3 reads CASSYGGSPNEKLFF. Written as DNA, the CDR3 is TGTGCCAGCTCATATGGAGGGTCTCCTAATGAAAAACTGTTTTTT.

V gene TRBV2 combines with J gene TRBJ2-7, with unresolved D. The CDR3 is 12 residues long. The germline V gene encodes CDR1 SNHLY and CDR2 FYNNEI. Trimming took off 4 bases at V and 4 bases at J, with 8 bases between the two ends. CDR3 in amino acids: CASSVTVYEQYF. The CDR3 DNA follows: TGTGCCAGCAGTGTCACAGTGTACGAGCAGTACTTC. Combining the CDR3 with reference TRBV2 and TRBJ2-7 gives the whole variable domain EPEVTQTPSHQVTQMGQEVILRCVPISNHLYFYWYRQILGQKVEFLVSFYNNEISEKSEIFDDQFSVERPDGSNFTLKIRSTKLEDSAMYFCASSVTVYEQYFGPGTRLTVT.